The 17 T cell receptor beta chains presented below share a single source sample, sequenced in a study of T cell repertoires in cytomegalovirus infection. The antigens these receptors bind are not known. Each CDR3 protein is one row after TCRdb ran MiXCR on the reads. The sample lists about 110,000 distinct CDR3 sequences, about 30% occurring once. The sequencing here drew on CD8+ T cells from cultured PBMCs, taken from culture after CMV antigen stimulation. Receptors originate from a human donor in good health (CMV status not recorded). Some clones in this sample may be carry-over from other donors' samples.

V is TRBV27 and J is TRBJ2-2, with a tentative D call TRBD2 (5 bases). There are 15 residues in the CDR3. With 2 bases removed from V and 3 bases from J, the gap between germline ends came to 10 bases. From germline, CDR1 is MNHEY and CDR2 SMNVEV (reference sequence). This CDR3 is CASSLAGRYTGELFF. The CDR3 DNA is TGTGCCAGCAGTTTAGCGGGCAGGTACACCGGGGAGCTGTTTTTT.

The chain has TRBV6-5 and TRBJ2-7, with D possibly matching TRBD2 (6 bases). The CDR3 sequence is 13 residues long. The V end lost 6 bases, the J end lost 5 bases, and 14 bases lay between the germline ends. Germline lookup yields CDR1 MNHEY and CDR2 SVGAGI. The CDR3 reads CASSPDGGNEQYF. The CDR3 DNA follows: TGTGCCAGCAGCCCCGACGGGGGAAACGAGCAGTACTTC.

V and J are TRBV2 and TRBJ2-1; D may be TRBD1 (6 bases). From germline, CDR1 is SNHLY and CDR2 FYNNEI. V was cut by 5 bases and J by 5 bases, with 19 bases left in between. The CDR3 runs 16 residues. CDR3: CASSLWGLVVDNEQFF. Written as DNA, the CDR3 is TGTGCCAGCAGTCTCTGGGGGCTAGTAGTTGACAATGAGCAGTTCTTC.

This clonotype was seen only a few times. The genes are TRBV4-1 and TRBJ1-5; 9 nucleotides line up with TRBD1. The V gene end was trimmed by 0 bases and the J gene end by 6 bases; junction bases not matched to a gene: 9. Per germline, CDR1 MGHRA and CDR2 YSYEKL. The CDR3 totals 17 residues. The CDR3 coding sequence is TGCGCCAGCAGCCAAGATCCGGTACAGGGGGCGGTTCAGCCCCAGCATTTT. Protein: CASSQDPVQGAVQPQHF.

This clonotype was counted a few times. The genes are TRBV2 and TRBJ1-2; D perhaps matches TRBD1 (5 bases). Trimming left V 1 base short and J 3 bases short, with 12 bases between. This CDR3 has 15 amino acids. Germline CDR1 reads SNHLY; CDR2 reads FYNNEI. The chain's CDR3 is CASSEGTIAYYGYTF. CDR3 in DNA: TGTGCCAGCAGTGAAGGGACAATTGCTTACTATGGCTACACCTTC.

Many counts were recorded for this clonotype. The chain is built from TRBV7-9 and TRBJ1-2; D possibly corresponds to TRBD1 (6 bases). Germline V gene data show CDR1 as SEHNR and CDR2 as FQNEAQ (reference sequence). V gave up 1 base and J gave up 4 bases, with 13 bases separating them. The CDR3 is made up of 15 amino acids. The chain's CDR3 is CASSLGDTLFYGYTF. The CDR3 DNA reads TGTGCCAGCAGCTTAGGGGACACCCTCTTCTATGGCTACACCTTC.

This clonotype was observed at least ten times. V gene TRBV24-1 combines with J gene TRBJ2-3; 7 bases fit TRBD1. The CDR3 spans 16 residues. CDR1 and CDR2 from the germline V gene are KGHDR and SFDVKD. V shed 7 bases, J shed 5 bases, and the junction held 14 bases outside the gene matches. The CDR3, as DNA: TGTGCCACCAGCCGGCAAACCGGACAGGTAGGAGATACGCAGTATTTT. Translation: CATSRQTGQVGDTQYF.

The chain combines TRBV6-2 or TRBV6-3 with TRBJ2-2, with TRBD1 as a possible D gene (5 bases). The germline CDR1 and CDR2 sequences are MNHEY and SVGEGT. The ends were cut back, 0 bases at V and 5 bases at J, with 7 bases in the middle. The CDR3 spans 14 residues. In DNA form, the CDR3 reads TGTGCCAGCAGTTACTCCAGGGAAACCGGGGAGCTGTTTTTT. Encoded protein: CASSYSRETGELFF.

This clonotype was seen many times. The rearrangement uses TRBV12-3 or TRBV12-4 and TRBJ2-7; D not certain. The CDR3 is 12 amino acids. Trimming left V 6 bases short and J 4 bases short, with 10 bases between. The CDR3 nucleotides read TGTGCCAGCAGCCCGTCACCGTACGAGCAGTACTTC. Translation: CASSPSPYEQYF.

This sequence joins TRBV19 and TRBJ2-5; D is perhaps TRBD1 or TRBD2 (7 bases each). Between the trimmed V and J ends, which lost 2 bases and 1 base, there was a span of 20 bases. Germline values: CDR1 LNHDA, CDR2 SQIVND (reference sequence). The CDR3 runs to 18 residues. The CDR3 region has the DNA TGTGCCAGTAGTATATGGGCAGGGGGGGCCTCCCTCCAAGAGACCCAGTACTTC. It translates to CASSIWAGGASLQETQYF.

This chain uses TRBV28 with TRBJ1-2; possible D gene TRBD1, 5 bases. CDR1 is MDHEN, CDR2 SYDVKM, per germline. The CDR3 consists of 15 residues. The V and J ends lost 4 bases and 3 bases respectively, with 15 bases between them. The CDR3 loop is CASSSLRGPYYGYTF. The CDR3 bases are TGTGCCAGCAGTTCTCTTAGGGGCCCCTACTATGGCTACACCTTC.

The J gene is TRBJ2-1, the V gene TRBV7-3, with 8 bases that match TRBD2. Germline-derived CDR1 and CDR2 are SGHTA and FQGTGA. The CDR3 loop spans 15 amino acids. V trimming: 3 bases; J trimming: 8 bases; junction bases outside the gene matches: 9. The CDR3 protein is CASSLAGGALDEQFF. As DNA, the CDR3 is TGTGCCAGCAGCTTGGCCGGGGGGGCCTTAGATGAGCAGTTCTTC.

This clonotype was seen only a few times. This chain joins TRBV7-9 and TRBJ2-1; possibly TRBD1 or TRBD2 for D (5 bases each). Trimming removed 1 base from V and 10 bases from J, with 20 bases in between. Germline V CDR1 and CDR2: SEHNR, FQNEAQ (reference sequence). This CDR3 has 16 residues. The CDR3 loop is CASSLDWDRDRQEQFF. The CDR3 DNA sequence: TGTGCCAGCAGCTTAGATTGGGACCGAGATCGGCAGGAGCAGTTCTTC.

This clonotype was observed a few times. The CDR3 DNA reads as TGTGCCAGCAGCTTAGCAGGGGGCGGGAACACTGAAGCTTTCTTT. Its translation: CASSLAGGGNTEAFF. The V gene is TRBV7-2, the J gene TRBJ1-1; TRBD1 matches 7 bases. The V segment lost 0 bases and the J segment 1 base; nucleotides outside the gene matches: 2. Germline lookup yields CDR1 SGHTA and CDR2 FQGNSA. The CDR3 contains 15 residues.

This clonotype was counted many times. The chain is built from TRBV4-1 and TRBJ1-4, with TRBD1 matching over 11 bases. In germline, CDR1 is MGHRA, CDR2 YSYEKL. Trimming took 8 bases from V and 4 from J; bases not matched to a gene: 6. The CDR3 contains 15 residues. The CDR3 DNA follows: TGCGCCAGCCGGGACAGGGGGAATGGTAATGAAAAACTGTTTTTT. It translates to CASRDRGNGNEKLFF.

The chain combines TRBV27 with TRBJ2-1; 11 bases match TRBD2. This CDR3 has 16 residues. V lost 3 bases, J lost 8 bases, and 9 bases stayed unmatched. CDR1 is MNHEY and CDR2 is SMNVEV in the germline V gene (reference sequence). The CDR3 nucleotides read TGTGCCAGCAGTTTCCAAACCTTAGCGGGGGGGGATGAGCAGTTCTTC. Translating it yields CASSFQTLAGGDEQFF.

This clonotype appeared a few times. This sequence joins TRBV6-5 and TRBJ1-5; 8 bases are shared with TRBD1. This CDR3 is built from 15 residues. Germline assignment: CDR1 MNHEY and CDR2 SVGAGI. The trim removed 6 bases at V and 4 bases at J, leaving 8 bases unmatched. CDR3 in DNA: TGTGCCAGCAGCCCCGGGACAGGAGAGAATCAGCCCCAGCATTTT. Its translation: CASSPGTGENQPQHF.